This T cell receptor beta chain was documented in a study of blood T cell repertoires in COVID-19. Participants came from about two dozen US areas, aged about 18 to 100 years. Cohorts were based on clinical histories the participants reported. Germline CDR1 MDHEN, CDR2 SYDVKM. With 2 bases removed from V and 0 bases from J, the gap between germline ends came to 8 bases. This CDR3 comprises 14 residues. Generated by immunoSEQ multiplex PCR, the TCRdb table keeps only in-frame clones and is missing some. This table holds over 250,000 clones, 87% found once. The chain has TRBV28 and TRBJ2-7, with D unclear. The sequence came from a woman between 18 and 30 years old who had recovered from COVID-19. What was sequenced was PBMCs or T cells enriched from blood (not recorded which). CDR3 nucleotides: TGTGCCAGCAGTTTAGAGTACAGCTCCTACGAGCAGTACTTC. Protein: CASSLEYSSYEQYF.